The following is a T cell receptor beta chain sequence with its context. The antigen is not known. The record originates from a study of T cells in Graves' hyperthyroidism and ophthalmopathy. As for the study in general: Peripheral blood was drawn at first diagnosis, prior to all treatment.

Overall study results and limits: Researchers found most expanded thyroid clonotypes above 0.001 in blood as well. A model of 13 V-J pairs discriminated ophthalmopathy from stable hyperthyroidism.

RNA transcripts were the template for amplifying TCR beta CDR3 regions. HTBI primers were employed in a first-round RT-PCR of the TCR CDR3. TCRdb called the multiplex PCR reads again in MiXCR, with one record for every CDR3 protein. This sample has around 690,000 distinct CDR3 sequences; under 25% occur once, and the top ten carry around a third. From 8.5 to 10 ml of fresh peripheral blood, PBMCs were isolated. The junction had 6 bases not matched to a gene; V was cut back by 2 bases and J by 5 bases. The CDR3 is 14 amino acids. The chain employs TRBV12-3 or TRBV12-4 and TRBJ2-7; 7 bases are shared with TRBD2. This receptor was obtained from a man under 40 with Graves' ophthalmopathy. Sequencing was carried out using blood. CDR3 loop: CASSLIGGINEQYF. CDR3 coding DNA: TGTGCCAGCAGTTTAATCGGGGGGATCAACGAGCAGTACTTC.